Listed here are 6 T cell receptor beta chains from one sample, sequenced in a study of T cells after posttransplantation cyclophosphamide. Busulfan-fludarabine conditioning, marrow transplant, and cyclophosphamide on days +3 and +4 were administered. TCRdb's copy holds only in-frame clones and misses some; the assay was immunoSEQ multiplex PCR. The sample lists 7,000 to 9,000 clones; about 83% were seen once. Sequenced material: PBMCs, taken after allogeneic stem cell transplant with posttransplant cyclophosphamide. These receptors were collected from a female patient in her thirties or forties who received an allogeneic stem cell transplant from an unrelated donor, was CMV-positive, and had no GVHD. The T cells may come from the graft donor.

V is TRBV11-1 and J is TRBJ2-7; the D gene is possibly TRBD1 (7 bases). The germline CDR1 and CDR2 sequences are SGHAT and FQDESV (reference sequence). The ends were cut back, 5 bases at V and 5 bases at J, with 22 bases in the middle. There are 16 residues in the CDR3. CDR3 residues: CASSQGVRRVYDEQYF. The CDR3 nucleotides read TGTGCCAGCAGCCAGGGGGTCAGGAGGGTTTACGACGAGCAGTACTTC.

The genes are TRBV6-5 and TRBJ2-2, with TRBD2 identical over 8 bases. Germline CDR1 is MNHEY and CDR2 is SVGAGI. The length of the CDR3 is 15 residues. With V trimmed by 8 bases and J by 3 bases, 8 bases remained unmatched. Written as DNA, the CDR3 is TGTGCCAGCTCTGACGGGGGGGCTGACACCGGGGAGCTGTTTTTT. Residues: CASSDGGADTGELFF.

This sequence joins TRBV18 and TRBJ1-2; 7 nucleotides match TRBD1. CDR3 size: 17 residues. Germline V gene data show CDR1 as KGHSH and CDR2 as LQKENI. V shed 3 bases, J shed 1 base, and the junction held 11 bases outside the gene matches. The DNA of the CDR3 is TGTGCCAGCTCACCGAGGGCCTGGGACAGAGATAACTATGGCTACACCTTC. Translated, it gives CASSPRAWDRDNYGYTF.

The rearrangement uses TRBV28 and TRBJ1-2; D gene ambiguous. Germline CDR1 MDHEN, CDR2 SYDVKM. Trimming shortened V by 1 base and J by 2 bases, and 2 bases separated the two germline ends. The CDR3 totals 12 residues. CDR3 region: CASSLLNYGYTF. Written as DNA, the CDR3 is TGTGCCAGCAGTTTATTAAACTATGGCTACACCTTC.

This clone was detected a few times. This likely stems from a read error, as it lies one base from a far larger clone. The sample holds other DNA sequences that translate to the same CDR3. This chain links TRBV5-1 with TRBJ2-7, with 10 nucleotides matching TRBD1. The length of the CDR3 is 14 residues. J lost 6 bases, V lost 0 bases, and 3 bases had no gene match. Germline V gives CDR1 SGHRS, CDR2 YFSETQ. The CDR3 loop is CASSLEGQGREQYF. The CDR3 DNA sequence: TGCGCCAGCAGCTTGGAGGGACAGGGGCGCGAGCAGTACTTC.

The rearrangement joins TRBV7-9 to TRBJ2-3; TRBD2 might be the D (6 bases). V shed 7 bases and J shed 4 bases, with 18 bases lying between them. CDR1 SEHNR and CDR2 FQNEAQ come from the germline V gene (reference sequence). This CDR3 spans 15 amino acids. For the CDR3, the DNA is TGTGCCAGCACCCCAACGGGACTGGGGCCAGATACGCAGTATTTT. Amino acids: CASTPTGLGPDTQYF.